Listed below are T cell receptor beta chains from one sample, sequenced in a study of T-cell reconstitution after alpha-beta-depleted transplantation in children. TCRdb reprocessed the PCR reads with MiXCR, giving one entry per CDR3 protein. The sample includes approximately 520,000 distinct CDR3 sequences, approximately 32% of them seen just once. This material consisted of PBMCs from the stem cell graft donor, taken from the stem cell graft. These TCRs come from a human donor who donated a stem cell graft to a child with aplastic anemia. The CDR3 runs from the conserved cysteine through the conserved F or W. A D gene is named only where the DNA matches it firmly. Some rows have no size entry. The others give once, few or many, or a class for an expanded clone.

clone_size	v_call	j_call	d_call	cdr3_aa	cdr3_nt
-	TRBV7-2	TRBJ2-5	-	CASSFSGVMETQYF	TGTGCCAGCAGCTTTTCAGGGGTAATGGAGACCCAGTACTTC
-	TRBV10-1	TRBJ2-1	-	CASSRNPSGEQFF	TGCGCCAGCAGTAGGAATCCAAGCGGTGAGCAGTTCTTC
once	TRBV9	TRBJ1-2	TRBD1	CASSAGTGGRGYTF	TGTGCCAGCAGCGCGGGAACAGGGGGAAGAGGCTACACCTTC
-	TRBV4-2	TRBJ2-1	TRBD2	CASSRNIYRGLAAPYNEQFF	TGTGCCAGCAGCCGGAACATCTACCGGGGACTAGCGGCCCCCTACAATGAGCAGTTCTTC
-	TRBV4-2	TRBJ2-5	TRBD2	CASSQDLLAGGPWQETQYF	TGTGCCAGCAGCCAAGATCTCCTAGCGGGAGGGCCATGGCAAGAGACCCAGTACTTC
-	TRBV29-1	TRBJ1-2	TRBD1	CSVRDREYDGYTF	TGCAGCGTTCGGGACAGGGAATATGATGGCTACACCTTC
few	TRBV27	TRBJ1-1	TRBD1	CASSLRAGGGGLGEAFF	TGTGCCAGCAGTTTGAGGGCAGGGGGCGGTGGGTTGGGCGAAGCTTTCTTT
-	TRBV30	TRBJ2-7	TRBD2	CAWSVTGGSRVEQYF	TGTGCCTGGAGTGTCACGGGCGGGAGCCGGGTCGAGCAGTACTTC
-	TRBV5-6	TRBJ1-5	TRBD1	CASSFRQGTTSNQPQHF	TGTGCCAGCAGCTTTCGACAGGGGACGACGAGCAATCAGCCCCAGCATTTT
few	TRBV29-1	TRBJ1-2	-	CSVEVRGYGYTF	TGCAGCGTTGAAGTCAGGGGCTATGGCTACACCTTC
few	TRBV6-1	TRBJ1-4	-	CASRTGTGQKLFF	TGTGCCAGCAGGACCGGAACAGGGCAAAAACTGTTTTTT
few	TRBV6-1	TRBJ1-1	-	CASIPSWDTEAFF	TGTGCCAGCATCCCTTCGTGGGACACTGAAGCTTTCTTT
-	TRBV5-1	TRBJ1-1	-	CASSLWGIGTEAFF	TGCGCCAGCAGCTTGTGGGGTATTGGGACTGAAGCTTTCTTT